These 2 T cell receptor beta chains were all obtained from the same sample, sequenced in a study of T cell responses to AZD1222 COVID-19 vaccine. The data were produced by immunoSEQ multiplex PCR, yet TCRdb's version contains in-frame clones alone and is incomplete. The data show about 150,000 clones, more than 90% seen once. Sequenced material: peripheral blood, taken 28 days after the second AZD1222 dose. These receptors were taken from an adult who received the AZD1222 COVID-19 vaccine.

The chain recombines TRBV5-1 with TRBJ1-4; D might be TRBD1 (6 bases). CDR3 length: 17 amino acids. Germline assignment: CDR1 SGHRS and CDR2 YFSETQ. Trimming removed 0 bases from V and 5 bases from J, with 17 bases in between. CDR3 DNA: TGCGCCAGCAGCTTGGACCCGCCGGGGACAAGCAATGAAAAACTGTTTTTT. It codes for CASSLDPPGTSNEKLFF.

This clone appeared once. The chain couples TRBV27 to TRBJ2-2, with 8 bases identical to TRBD1. The germline gives CDR1 MNHEY, CDR2 SMNVEV (reference sequence). V trimming: 7 bases; J trimming: 4 bases; junction bases outside the gene matches: 11. CDR3 length: 16 amino acids. CDR3 coding DNA: TGTGCCAGCAAGGCCCCGAACAGGGGGTCCACCGGGGAGCTGTTTTTT. Translating gives CASKAPNRGSTGELFF.